The clone carrying this T cell receptor (beta chain) was observed a few times. RNA transcripts yielded amplified TCR beta CDR3 regions. A first-round RT-PCR of the TCR CDR3 used the HTBI primer set. TCRdb recomputed calls from the multiplex PCR reads with MiXCR, one row per CDR3 protein. The table has about 640,000 distinct CDR3 sequences, 20% seen once. Diagnosing involved the use of clinical symptoms, serum thyroxine and TRAb, thyroid ultrasound and orbital computed tomography. The PBMCs had their origin in around 9.1 ml of fresh peripheral blood. These data come from a study of T cells in Graves' hyperthyroidism and ophthalmopathy. The sequence was collected from a young man with Graves' ophthalmopathy. Sequenced sample: blood.

The CDR3 loop reads CSAKESPDRLNQPQHF. DNA for the CDR3: TGCAGTGCCAAAGAATCCCCGGACAGGCTAAATCAGCCCCAGCATTTT. This chain joins TRBV20-1 and TRBJ1-5; 7 bases are a match to TRBD1. V gave up 6 bases and J gave up 4 bases; unmatched junction bases: 15. This CDR3 contains 16 residues. The germline V gene has CDR1 DFQATT and CDR2 SNEGSKA (reference sequence).